This paragraph reports one T cell receptor beta chain. Its cognate antigen is unknown. This sample is drawn from a study of T cell repertoires in cytomegalovirus infection. Whole-study context: Indications came from public TCR beta signatures; they pointed to CMV infection and to a matching HLA type.

Germline CDR1 SEHNR, CDR2 FQNEAQ (reference sequence). J lost 12 bases, V lost 0 bases, and 9 bases had no gene match. The CDR3 consists of 16 residues. Each CDR3 protein is one row after TCRdb ran MiXCR on the reads. The table shows some 300,000 distinct CDR3 sequences, with around 10% occurring only once. Overall study results and limits: Clonotypes of TCR beta that were HLA-C-restricted and CMV-specific dominated the ex vivo response.

This receptor was identified in a human donor in good health (CMV status not recorded). Some clones in this sample may be carry-over from other donors' samples. Material for sequencing was PBMCs. The chain is built from TRBV7-9 and TRBJ1-6; 9 bases are a match to TRBD1. The CDR3 DNA sequence: TGTGCCAGCAGCTTAGCGACCGGGACAGGGTATTTACCCCTCCACTTT. Protein sequence: CASSLATGTGYLPLHF.